This TCR beta chain is drawn from a study of tumor-infiltrating lymphocytes in oesophageal squamous cell carcinoma. The junction had 12 bases not matched to a gene; V was cut back by 5 bases and J by 13 bases. The V gene's germline CDR1 is SGHTA and CDR2 FQGTGA. The CDR3 extends over 14 amino acids. TCRdb recomputed calls from the PCR reads with MiXCR, one row per CDR3 protein. This sample carries under 15,000 distinct CDR3 sequences, roughly three fifths of them seen once, and the ten largest clones take 30% to 35%. The receptor was isolated from a female donor with esophageal squamous cell carcinoma. Material: esophageal tumor tissue. The rearrangement uses TRBV7-3 and TRBJ2-4; TRBD1 matches at 9 bases. The CDR3 reads CASSLPGTGNEQYF. CDR3 nucleotide sequence: TGTGCCAGCAGCCTTCCCGGGACAGGGAATGAGCAGTACTTC.